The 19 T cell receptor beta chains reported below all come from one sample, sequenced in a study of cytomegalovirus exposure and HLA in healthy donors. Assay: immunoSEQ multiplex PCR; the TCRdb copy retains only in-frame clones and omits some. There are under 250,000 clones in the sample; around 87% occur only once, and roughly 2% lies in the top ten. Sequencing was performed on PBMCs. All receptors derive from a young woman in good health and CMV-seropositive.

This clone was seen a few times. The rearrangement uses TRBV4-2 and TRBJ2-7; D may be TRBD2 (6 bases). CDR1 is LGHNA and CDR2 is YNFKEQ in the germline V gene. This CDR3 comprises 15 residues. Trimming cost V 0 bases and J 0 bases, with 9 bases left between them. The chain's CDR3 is CASSQEETSSYEQYF. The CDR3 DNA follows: TGTGCCAGCAGCCAAGAAGAGACTAGCTCCTACGAGCAGTACTTC.

Here the CDR3 DNA reads TGTGCCAGCAGCTCCGGGACAGGGAGTGTCACTGAAGCTTTCTTT. Its translation is CASSSGTGSVTEAFF. The chain combines TRBV7-9 with TRBJ1-1; TRBD1 agrees at 9 bases. This CDR3 has 15 residues. V dropped 4 bases and J dropped 4; count of bases not matched to a gene: 7. In germline, CDR1 is SEHNR, CDR2 FQNEAQ (reference sequence).

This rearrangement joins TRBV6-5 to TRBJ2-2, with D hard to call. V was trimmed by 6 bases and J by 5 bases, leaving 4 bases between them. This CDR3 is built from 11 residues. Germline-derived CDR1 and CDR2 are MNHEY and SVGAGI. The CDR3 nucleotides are TGTGCCAGCAGGAGGACCGGGGAGCTGTTTTTT. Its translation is CASRRTGELFF.

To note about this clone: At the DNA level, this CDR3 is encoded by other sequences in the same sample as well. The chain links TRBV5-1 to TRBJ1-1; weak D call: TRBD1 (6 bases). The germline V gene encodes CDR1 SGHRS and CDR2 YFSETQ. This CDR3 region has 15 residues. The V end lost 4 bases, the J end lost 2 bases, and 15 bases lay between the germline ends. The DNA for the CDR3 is TGCGCCAGCAGCCTGGCAGGGGCACTCAACACTGAAGCTTTCTTT. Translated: CASSLAGALNTEAFF.

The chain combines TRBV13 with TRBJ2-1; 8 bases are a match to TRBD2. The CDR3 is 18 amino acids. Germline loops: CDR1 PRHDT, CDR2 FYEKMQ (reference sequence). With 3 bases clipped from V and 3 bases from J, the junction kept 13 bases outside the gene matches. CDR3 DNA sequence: TGTGCCAGCAGCTTGGGTTTCCCGCGGGAGGCGGACTACAATGAGCAGTTCTTC. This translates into CASSLGFPREADYNEQFF.

CDR3 sequence (DNA): TGTGCCAGCAGCTTGGAAGCGGGGGCAAGGGGCGATACGCAGTATTTT. Translation gives CASSLEAGARGDTQYF. V is TRBV5-4 and J is TRBJ2-3; 8 bases align to TRBD2. With V trimmed by 0 bases and J by 6 bases, 9 bases remained unmatched. The CDR3 spans 16 residues. Germline values: CDR1 SGHNT, CDR2 YYREEE (reference sequence).

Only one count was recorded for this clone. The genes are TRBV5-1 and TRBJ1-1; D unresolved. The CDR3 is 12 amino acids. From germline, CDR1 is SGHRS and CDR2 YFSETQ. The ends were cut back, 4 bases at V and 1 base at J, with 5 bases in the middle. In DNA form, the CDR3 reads TGCGCCAGCAGCCAGGAGAACACTGAAGCTTTCTTT. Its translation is CASSQENTEAFF.

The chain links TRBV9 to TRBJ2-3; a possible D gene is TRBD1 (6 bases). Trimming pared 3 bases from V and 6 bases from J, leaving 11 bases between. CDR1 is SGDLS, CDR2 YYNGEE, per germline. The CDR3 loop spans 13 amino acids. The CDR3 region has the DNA TGTGCCAGCAGCGCCCTGACAGGCGATACGCAGTATTTT. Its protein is CASSALTGDTQYF.

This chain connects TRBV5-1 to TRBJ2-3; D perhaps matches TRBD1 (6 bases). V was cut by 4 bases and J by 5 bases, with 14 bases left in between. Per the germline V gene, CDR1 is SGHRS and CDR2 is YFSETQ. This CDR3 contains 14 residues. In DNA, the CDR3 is TGCGCCAGCAGCAAGGGACAAGAGCAAGATACGCAGTATTTT. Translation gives CASSKGQEQDTQYF.

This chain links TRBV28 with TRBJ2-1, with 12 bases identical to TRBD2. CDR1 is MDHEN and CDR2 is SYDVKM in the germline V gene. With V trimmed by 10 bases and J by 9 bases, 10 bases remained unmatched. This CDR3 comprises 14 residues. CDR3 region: CATSTSGSKGEQFF. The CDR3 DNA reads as TGTGCCACCTCGACTAGCGGGAGTAAGGGTGAGCAGTTCTTC.

The CDR3 DNA reads as TGCGCCAGCAGCGTGGGACAGGGGGATCAGCCCCAGCATTTT. Protein sequence: CASSVGQGDQPQHF. This rearrangement joins TRBV5-1 to TRBJ1-5; 11 bases agree with TRBD1. The CDR3 is 14 amino acids. The germline V gene has CDR1 SGHRS and CDR2 YFSETQ. V lost 4 bases, J lost 5 bases, and 2 bases stayed unmatched.

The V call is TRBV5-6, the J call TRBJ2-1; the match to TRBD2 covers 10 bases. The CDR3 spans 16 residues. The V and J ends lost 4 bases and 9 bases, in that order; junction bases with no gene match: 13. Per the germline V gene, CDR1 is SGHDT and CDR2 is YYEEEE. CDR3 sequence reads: CASSRGSSGRRAEQFF. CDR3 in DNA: TGTGCCAGCAGCCGGGGGTCTAGCGGGAGACGCGCTGAGCAGTTCTTC.

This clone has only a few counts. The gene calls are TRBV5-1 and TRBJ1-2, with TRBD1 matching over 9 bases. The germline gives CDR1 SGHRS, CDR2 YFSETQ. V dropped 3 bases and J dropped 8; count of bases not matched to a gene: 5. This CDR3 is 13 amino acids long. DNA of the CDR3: TGCGCCAGCAGCTCGGGACAGGGAGTGGGCTACACCTTC. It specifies CASSSGQGVGYTF.

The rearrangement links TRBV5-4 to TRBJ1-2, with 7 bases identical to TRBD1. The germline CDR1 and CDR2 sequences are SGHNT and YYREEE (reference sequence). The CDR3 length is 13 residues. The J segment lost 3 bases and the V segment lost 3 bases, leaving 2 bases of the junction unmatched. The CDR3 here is CASSSQGDYGYTF. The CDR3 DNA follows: TGTGCCAGCAGCTCTCAGGGGGACTATGGCTACACCTTC. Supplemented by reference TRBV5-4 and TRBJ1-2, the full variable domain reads ETGVTQSPTHLIKTRGQQVTLRCSSQSGHNTVSWYQQALGQGPQFIFQYYREEENGRGNFPPRFSGLQFPNYSSELNVNALELDDSALYLCASSSQGDYGYTFGSGTRLTVV.

The chain's CDR3 is CASSAQGENTEAFF. In nucleotides, the CDR3 is TGTGCCAGCAGCGCACAGGGGGAGAACACTGAAGCTTTCTTT. The chain carries TRBV7-3 and TRBJ1-1; 8 positions agree with TRBD1. After removal of 5 bases from V and 1 base from J, the junction contained 3 bases not matched to a gene. The CDR3 totals 14 residues. Looked up from germline, CDR1 is SGHTA and CDR2 is FQGTGA.

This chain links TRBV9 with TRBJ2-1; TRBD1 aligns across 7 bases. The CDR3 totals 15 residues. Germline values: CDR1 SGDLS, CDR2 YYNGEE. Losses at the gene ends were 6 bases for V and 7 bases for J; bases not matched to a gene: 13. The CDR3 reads CASTSGGQLRNEQFF. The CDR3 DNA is TGTGCCAGCACTTCTGGGGGACAGCTCCGGAATGAGCAGTTCTTC. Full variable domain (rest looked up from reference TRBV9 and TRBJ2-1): DSGVTQTPKHLITATGQRVTLRCSPRSGDLSVYWYQQSLDQGLQFLIQYYNGEERAKGNILERFSAQQFPDLHSELNLSSLELGDSALYFCASTSGGQLRNEQFFGPGTRLTVL.

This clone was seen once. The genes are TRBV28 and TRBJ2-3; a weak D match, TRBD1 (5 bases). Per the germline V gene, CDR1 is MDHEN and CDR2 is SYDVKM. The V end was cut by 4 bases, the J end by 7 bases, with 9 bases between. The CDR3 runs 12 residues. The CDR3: CASSSSGNTQYF. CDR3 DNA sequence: TGTGCCAGCAGTTCCTCAGGGAATACGCAGTATTTT.

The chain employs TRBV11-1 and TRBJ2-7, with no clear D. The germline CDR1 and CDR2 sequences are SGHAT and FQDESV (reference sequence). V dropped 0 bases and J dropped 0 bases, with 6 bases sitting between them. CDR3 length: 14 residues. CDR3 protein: CASSLAPVSYEQYF. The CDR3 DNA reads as TGTGCCAGCAGCTTAGCCCCGGTCTCCTACGAGCAGTACTTC. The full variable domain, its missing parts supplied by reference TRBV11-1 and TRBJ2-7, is EAEVAQSPRYKITEKSQAVAFWCDPISGHATLYWYRQILGQGPELLVQFQDESVVDDSQLPKDRFSAERLKGVDSTLKIQPAELGDSAMYLCASSLAPVSYEQYFGPGTRLTVT.

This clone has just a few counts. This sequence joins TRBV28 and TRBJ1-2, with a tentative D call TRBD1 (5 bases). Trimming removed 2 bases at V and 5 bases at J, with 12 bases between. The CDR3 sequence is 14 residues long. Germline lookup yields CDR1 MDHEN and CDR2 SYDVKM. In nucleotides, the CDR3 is TGTGCCAGCAGTTTAGCCAGGGTGGGGTATGGCTACACCTTC. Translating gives CASSLARVGYGYTF.